The 18 T cell receptor beta chains below all came from one sample that was sequenced in a study of blood T cell repertoires in COVID-19. The table came from immunoSEQ multiplex PCR; TCRdb's copy has only in-frame clones and leaves some out. The sample yields about 110,000 clones, less than 85% seen once. Sample: peripheral blood. The receptors were sampled from a woman aged 80 or over with acute or convalescent COVID-19.

CDR3 loop: CASERDRVAEQYF. The CDR3 nucleotides are TGTGCCAGCGAACGGGACAGGGTAGCCGAGCAGTACTTC. The V and J genes are TRBV6-5 and TRBJ2-7, with 9 bases identical to TRBD1. CDR1 and CDR2 from the germline V gene are MNHEY and SVGAGI. The CDR3 length is 13 residues. The ends lost 8 bases at V and 6 bases at J; junction bases unmatched: 8.

The chain employs TRBV11-2 and TRBJ1-4, with a tentative D call TRBD1 (5 bases). With 2 bases removed from V and 10 bases from J, the gap between germline ends came to 14 bases. This CDR3 comprises 14 residues. Germline CDR1 SGHAT, CDR2 FQNNGV. CDR3 DNA sequence: TGTGCCAGCAGCTTAACCTCCGACAGCCTAAAACTGTTTTTT. It is translated as CASSLTSDSLKLFF.

The chain links TRBV5-1 to TRBJ2-5, with TRBD2 matching over 9 bases. The CDR3 loop spans 15 amino acids. J gave up 2 bases and V 4 bases, and 6 bases lay outside the gene matches. Per the germline V gene, CDR1 is SGHRS and CDR2 is YFSETQ. The CDR3 sequence: CASSPVAGVQETQYF. The CDR3 DNA follows: TGCGCCAGCAGCCCGGTAGCGGGGGTTCAAGAGACCCAGTACTTC.

The chain carries TRBV19 and TRBJ2-5; 13 positions agree with TRBD2. The CDR3 has 17 amino acids. Germline-derived CDR1 and CDR2 are LNHDA and SQIVND (reference sequence). V gave up 3 bases and J gave up 5 bases; unmatched junction bases: 9. CDR3: CASSIGVGLAGVETQYF. For the CDR3, the DNA is TGTGCCAGTAGTATCGGGGTAGGACTAGCGGGAGTCGAGACCCAGTACTTC.

The CDR3 loop reads CASSLDGGSYEQYF. CDR3 nucleotide sequence: TGTGCCAGCAGCTTAGACGGGGGTTCCTACGAGCAGTACTTC. The chain employs TRBV13 and TRBJ2-7; perhaps TRBD2 as D (6 bases). Germline V gives CDR1 PRHDT, CDR2 FYEKMQ (reference sequence). CDR3 size: 14 residues. Trimming removed 1 base from V and 1 base from J, with 8 bases in between.

This rearrangement joins TRBV5-1 to TRBJ2-3; 9 nucleotides line up with TRBD1. The ends lost 0 bases at V and 5 bases at J; junction bases unmatched: 4. CDR1 SGHRS and CDR2 YFSETQ come from the germline V gene. This CDR3 region has 15 residues. The CDR3 nucleotides read TGCGCCAGCAGCTTGGGGACAGGGGTGGAAGATACGCAGTATTTT. It encodes CASSLGTGVEDTQYF.

This clone was seen a single time. V usage is TRBV9 and J usage is TRBJ2-5; 7 bases line up with TRBD1. Germline CDR1 SGDLS, CDR2 YYNGEE. V lost 3 bases, J lost 2 bases, and 7 bases stayed unmatched. There are 15 residues in the CDR3. The CDR3 is CASSAPGTAQETQYF. The CDR3 DNA sequence: TGTGCCAGCAGCGCCCCCGGGACAGCACAAGAGACCCAGTACTTC.

The chain is built from TRBV18 and TRBJ1-2, with TRBD1 matching over 8 bases. Germline-derived CDR1 and CDR2 are KGHSH and LQKENI. This CDR3 has 13 residues. The trim removed 3 bases at V and 6 bases at J, leaving 3 bases unmatched. The CDR3, as DNA: TGTGCCAGCTCACCCACGACAGGGGATGGCTACACCTTC. Its translation is CASSPTTGDGYTF.

The chain employs TRBV2 and TRBJ1-3; TRBD1 might be the D (5 bases). The CDR3 contains 14 residues. The germline gives CDR1 SNHLY, CDR2 FYNNEI. V was trimmed by 7 bases and J by 0 bases, leaving 10 bases between them. The CDR3 loop reads CASKGQGSGNTIYF. The DNA of the CDR3 is TGTGCCAGCAAGGGGCAGGGCTCTGGAAACACCATATATTTT.

The V and J genes are TRBV12-3 or TRBV12-4 and TRBJ1-6; D not resolved. V was pared by 7 bases and J by 8 bases, with 12 bases between. The CDR3 runs 13 residues. CDR3 sequence: CASNEHQDSPLHF. CDR3 DNA sequence: TGTGCCAGCAATGAACACCAGGATTCACCCCTCCACTTT.

V gene TRBV5-4 combines with J gene TRBJ2-7; possible D gene TRBD2, 6 bases. CDR1 and CDR2 from the germline V gene are SGHNT and YYREEE (reference sequence). V was clipped by 2 bases and J by 2 bases, with 8 bases between them. This CDR3 contains 13 residues. CDR3 DNA sequence: TGTGCCAGCAGCTTCGGAGGGGCCTACGAGCAGTACTTC. Protein: CASSFGGAYEQYF.

CDR3 sequence reads: CASSIGQREGQRFF. CDR3 bases: TGTGCCAGTAGTATAGGGCAGCGGGAGGGGCAGCGGTTCTTC. The chain joins TRBV19 to TRBJ2-1; 10 bases align to TRBD2. Germline trimming cut 1 base from V and 15 bases from J; bases unmatched to any gene: 9. Germline CDR1 and CDR2: LNHDA and SQIVND (reference sequence). This CDR3 contains 14 residues. The full variable domain, in which reference TRBV19 and TRBJ2-1 provide the parts outside the CDR3, is DGGITQSPKYLFRKEGQNVTLSCEQNLNHDAMYWYRQDPGQGLRLIYYSQIVNDFQKGDIAEGYSVSREKKESFPLTVTSAQKNPTAFYLCASSIGQREGQRFFGPGTRLTVL.

The gene calls are TRBV4-2 and TRBJ2-7; 13 nucleotides line up with TRBD2. J gave up 4 bases and V 5 bases, and 8 bases lay outside the gene matches. The CDR3 runs to 16 residues. CDR1 and CDR2 from the germline V gene are LGHNA and YNFKEQ. CDR3 loop: CASSGQGLAGYYEQYF. The CDR3 bases are TGTGCCAGCAGCGGCCAGGGACTAGCGGGATATTACGAGCAGTACTTC.

The chain has TRBV19 and TRBJ2-3, with 9 nucleotides matching TRBD1. After removal of 5 bases from V and 2 bases from J, the junction contained 8 bases not matched to a gene. The CDR3 totals 16 residues. The germline V gene has CDR1 LNHDA and CDR2 SQIVND (reference sequence). CDR3 DNA: TGTGCCAGTAGTTGGGACAGGGCCGGAGTCACAGATACGCAGTATTTT. Its protein product is CASSWDRAGVTDTQYF.

The chain links TRBV10-1 to TRBJ2-7; the match to TRBD2 covers 9 bases. Trimming removed 5 bases from V and 3 bases from J; junction bases left unmatched: 8. The CDR3 is 15 residues long. CDR1 and CDR2 (germline): WNHNN, SYGVQD (reference sequence). The CDR3 DNA is TGCGCCAGCAGTCTCTTTAGCGGGAGCAGCTACGAGCAGTACTTC. Its translation is CASSLFSGSSYEQYF.

The table lists this clone with a count of one. This may be a read error, as it is one base from a much larger clone. V gene TRBV11-3 combines with J gene TRBJ2-7, with D possibly being TRBD1 (6 bases). CDR3 length: 12 residues. V gave up 4 bases and J gave up 3 bases, with 7 bases separating them. The V gene's germline CDR1 is SGHNT and CDR2 YENEEA. In DNA, the CDR3 is TGTGCCAGCAGCTCGGACAGCTACGAGCAGTACTTC. This translates into CASSSDSYEQYF.

DNA of the CDR3: TGTGCCAGCAGCTTTTCCAGGGACAATGAGCAGTTCTTC. Its protein product is CASSFSRDNEQFF. The rearrangement uses TRBV7-3 and TRBJ2-1; tentative D call: TRBD1 (5 bases). The CDR3 has 13 amino acids. CDR1 SGHTA and CDR2 FQGTGA come from the germline V gene. V was pared by 3 bases and J by 5 bases, with 8 bases between.

The chain couples TRBV10-3 to TRBJ1-4, with 7 bases aligning to TRBD1. The CDR3 extends over 14 amino acids. Germline CDR1 is ENHRY and CDR2 is SYGVKD. After removal of 0 bases from V and 8 bases from J, the junction contained 3 bases not matched to a gene. CDR3 sequence reads: CAISESWGQEKLFF. DNA for the CDR3: TGTGCCATCAGTGAGTCGTGGGGACAGGAAAAACTGTTTTTT.